These 4 T cell receptor beta chains originate from one sample sequenced in a study of long-term antiretroviral therapy in people with HIV. The authors ran the immunoSEQ assay, v3.0, at survey level. Data came from immunoSEQ multiplex PCR; TCRdb stores just in-frame clones and leaves some out. The profile shows around 27,000 clones, around 85% of them singletons. The specimen comprised unsorted PBMCs, sampled 3 years after starting antiretroviral therapy. Receptor source: a man in his forties with HIV.

This clone was counted a few times. The DNA of the CDR3 is TGCAGTGTTGGGAATGAAGCTTTCTTT. It specifies CSVGNEAFF. This rearrangement joins TRBV20-1 to TRBJ1-1, with D uncertain. CDR1 DFQATT and CDR2 SNEGSKA come from the germline V gene (reference sequence). Trimming removed 7 bases from V and 7 bases from J, with 7 bases in between. The CDR3 spans 9 residues.

As concerns this clone: In the same sample, other DNA sequences code for this CDR3. As DNA, the CDR3 is TGTGCCAGCAGCTTAATCGCAACTAATGAAAAACTGTTTTTT. This sequence encodes CASSLIATNEKLFF. The chain carries TRBV5-6 and TRBJ1-4; no clear D. This CDR3 has 14 amino acids. CDR1 is SGHDT and CDR2 is YYEEEE in the germline V gene. V lost 2 bases, J lost 0 bases, and 5 bases lay in between.

This chain uses TRBV2 with TRBJ1-4; possible D gene TRBD1, 5 bases. CDR3 size: 15 residues. CDR1 is SNHLY and CDR2 is FYNNEI in the germline V gene. Trimming took off 8 bases at V and 10 bases at J, with 23 bases between the two ends. CDR3 coding DNA: TGTGCCAGCGAGGGACGGGACTCAGACGGGGTAAAACTGTTTTTT. This sequence encodes CASEGRDSDGVKLFF.

V and J are TRBV28 and TRBJ1-5; no definite D call. The germline V gene has CDR1 MDHEN and CDR2 SYDVKM. The V and J ends lost 5 bases and 7 bases respectively, with 12 bases between them. The CDR3 has 13 residues. CDR3 residues: CASSPISQQPQHF. The CDR3 nucleotides read TGTGCCAGCAGTCCTATCTCGCAACAGCCCCAGCATTTT.